The 18 T cell receptor beta chains below were found in one sample sequenced in a study of shared clonotypes between healthy human individuals. Naive CD8 cells lacked CD45RO and underwent positive selection for CCR7, leaving out terminally differentiated effector memory CD45RA+ cells. The data were produced by immunoSEQ multiplex PCR, yet TCRdb's version contains in-frame clones alone and is incomplete. Here the sample spans 660,000 or so clones, about 96% being singletons. Specimen: naive CD8+ T cells sorted from blood. These receptors all stem from a young woman in good health.

The genes are TRBV27 and TRBJ2-7; TRBD1 agrees at 8 bases. Germline CDR1 is MNHEY and CDR2 is SMNVEV (reference sequence). The CDR3 spans 15 residues. V gave up 2 bases and J gave up 3 bases; unmatched junction bases: 6. CDR3 bases: TGTGCCAGCAGTTTAACGGGACAGGCGAGCTACGAGCAGTACTTC. This codes for CASSLTGQASYEQYF.

J is TRBJ1-5 and V is TRBV2, with D possibly matching TRBD1 (6 bases). The V gene lost 5 bases and the J gene lost 1 base, with 15 bases spanning the gap. The CDR3 covers 16 residues. Germline CDR1 and CDR2: SNHLY and FYNNEI. The DNA of the CDR3 is TGTGCCAGCAGTCCACAAGACAGGTCGAGCAATCAGCCCCAGCATTTT. This encodes CASSPQDRSSNQPQHF. Combining the CDR3 with reference TRBV2 and TRBJ1-5 gives the whole variable domain EPEVTQTPSHQVTQMGQEVILRCVPISNHLYFYWYRQILGQKVEFLVSFYNNEISEKSEIFDDQFSVERPDGSNFTLKIRSTKLEDSAMYFCASSPQDRSSNQPQHFGDGTRLSIL.

This rearrangement joins TRBV5-4 to TRBJ1-2; D remains ambiguous. In germline, CDR1 is SGHNT, CDR2 YYREEE (reference sequence). This CDR3 has 17 amino acids. Trimming cost V 1 base and J 7 bases, with 23 bases left between them. The DNA for the CDR3 is TGTGCCAGCAGCTTGAGTTCAGGACTTGCTGTTGTTGTTGGCTACACCTTC. This codes for CASSLSSGLAVVVGYTF.

The chain recombines TRBV10-2 with TRBJ2-7, with 13 bases identical to TRBD2. The CDR3 is made up of 15 amino acids. V lost 9 bases and J lost 2; bases outside the gene matches: 7. The germline V gene has CDR1 WSHSY and CDR2 SAAADI. The CDR3 here is CASRTSGSLTYEQYF. Here the CDR3 DNA reads TGCGCCAGTCGGACTAGCGGGAGCCTAACCTACGAGCAGTACTTC.

V and J are TRBV19 and TRBJ2-4, with D possibly being TRBD1 (6 bases). CDR1 LNHDA and CDR2 SQIVND come from the germline V gene (reference sequence). Trimming pared 5 bases from V and 1 base from J, leaving 33 bases between. This CDR3 is 22 amino acids long. CDR3 region: CASSPHQARTEVQDAAKNIQYF. The CDR3 bases are TGTGCCAGTAGTCCCCATCAGGCCCGGACAGAGGTTCAGGATGCGGCCAAAAACATTCAGTACTTC. Variable domain in full (rest from reference TRBV19 and TRBJ2-4): DGGITQSPKYLFRKEGQNVTLSCEQNLNHDAMYWYRQDPGQGLRLIYYSQIVNDFQKGDIAEGYSVSREKKESFPLTVTSAQKNPTAFYLCASSPHQARTEVQDAAKNIQYFGAGTRLSVL.

About this clone: Other nucleotide sequences in the sample specify the same CDR3. This chain connects TRBV11-2 to TRBJ2-1; D remains unclear. Trimming took off 2 bases at V and 6 bases at J, with 2 bases between the two ends. Germline lookup yields CDR1 SGHAT and CDR2 FQNNGV. CDR3 size: 11 residues. Here the CDR3 DNA reads TGTGCCAGCAGCTTATCCAATGAGCAGTTCTTC. This sequence encodes CASSLSNEQFF. The variable domain in full, with the rest retrieved from reference TRBV11-2 and TRBJ2-1, is EAGVAQSPRYKIIEKRQSVAFWCNPISGHATLYWYQQILGQGPKLLIQFQNNGVVDDSQLPKDRFSAERLKGVDSTLKIQPAKLEDSAVYLCASSLSNEQFFGPGTRLTVL.

The chain employs TRBV2 and TRBJ2-5; D possibly uses TRBD1 or TRBD2 (6 bases each). Per the germline V gene, CDR1 is SNHLY and CDR2 is FYNNEI. The CDR3 loop spans 16 amino acids. With 8 bases removed from V and 3 bases from J, the gap between germline ends came to 22 bases. CDR3 bases: TGTGCCAGCGGACCTCGAGGGGGAGGACCGAAAGAGACCCAGTACTTC. Its protein product is CASGPRGGGPKETQYF.

This chain joins TRBV28 and TRBJ2-1; D gene ambiguous. Germline CDR1 is MDHEN and CDR2 is SYDVKM. This CDR3 is 18 amino acids long. V shed 3 bases and J shed 0 bases, with 18 bases lying between them. CDR3: CASSFPSEMSSSYNEQFF. Written as DNA, the CDR3 is TGTGCCAGCAGTTTTCCCTCCGAGATGTCTAGCTCCTACAATGAGCAGTTCTTC.

This chain joins TRBV28 and TRBJ2-2; 8 nucleotides line up with TRBD1. Looked up from germline, CDR1 is MDHEN and CDR2 is SYDVKM. V trimming: 6 bases; J trimming: 6 bases; junction bases outside the gene matches: 6. CDR3 length equals 14 residues. CDR3 amino acids: CASRYRGVAGELFF. The CDR3 DNA sequence: TGTGCCAGCAGATACAGGGGGGTGGCCGGGGAGCTGTTTTTT.

This chain uses TRBV5-6 with TRBJ2-7; TRBD1 agrees at 8 bases. V lost 3 bases, J lost 3 bases, and 11 bases stayed unmatched. In germline, CDR1 is SGHDT, CDR2 YYEEEE. The CDR3 covers 16 residues. In DNA, the CDR3 is TGTGCCAGCAGCTCCGGGACAGGTTTTGCTCGCTACGAGCAGTACTTC. Amino acids: CASSSGTGFARYEQYF.

This rearrangement joins TRBV29-1 to TRBJ2-3; no clear D gene. The CDR3 consists of 13 residues. The V gene lost 8 bases and the J gene lost 6 bases, with 18 bases spanning the gap. Germline V gene data show CDR1 as SQVTM and CDR2 as ANQGSEA. CDR3 loop: CSTMGQRADTQYF. The DNA for the CDR3 is TGCAGCACCATGGGCCAAAGGGCGGATACGCAGTATTTT.

This chain uses TRBV14 with TRBJ2-1; no firm D call. This CDR3 has 14 residues. The germline V gene encodes CDR1 SGHDN and CDR2 FVKESK. The ends were cut back, 4 bases at V and 4 bases at J, with 11 bases in the middle. The CDR3 DNA is TGTGCCAGCAGCCTTCCCTCAGAGTACAATGAGCAGTTCTTC. Amino acid sequence: CASSLPSEYNEQFF. The entire variable domain, with the rest obtained from reference TRBV14 and TRBJ2-1, is as follows: EAGVTQFPSHSVIEKGQTVTLRCDPISGHDNLYWYRRVMGKEIKFLLHFVKESKQDESGMPNNRFLAERTGGTYSTLKVQPAELEDSGVYFCASSLPSEYNEQFFGPGTRLTVL.

The V gene is TRBV18, the J gene TRBJ2-3; 10 positions agree with TRBD1. This CDR3 is built from 16 residues. The V gene's germline CDR1 is KGHSH and CDR2 LQKENI. Losses at the gene ends were 3 bases for V and 1 base for J; bases not matched to a gene: 4. The DNA for the CDR3 is TGTGCCAGCTCACCTACCGGGACAGGGGGCACAGATACGCAGTATTTT. Its translation is CASSPTGTGGTDTQYF.

Written as DNA, the CDR3 is TGTGCCAGCAGTTACTCGGACTCAACCTACGAGCAGTACTTC. Translated, it gives CASSYSDSTYEQYF. This chain joins TRBV6-5 and TRBJ2-7; D perhaps matches TRBD2 (5 bases). The germline V gene encodes CDR1 MNHEY and CDR2 SVGAGI. Trimming took off 0 bases at V and 2 bases at J, with 8 bases between the two ends. The CDR3 has 14 residues.

The chain carries TRBV28 and TRBJ1-1; a possible D gene is TRBD1 (5 bases). The germline V gene encodes CDR1 MDHEN and CDR2 SYDVKM. The germline V and J ends were trimmed by 3 bases and 7 bases, with 18 bases remaining between them. The CDR3 covers 15 residues. The CDR3 DNA reads as TGTGCCAGCAGTTTTAACCGCGGGGGAGGGGTTGAAGCTTTCTTT. Protein product: CASSFNRGGGVEAFF.

This chain joins TRBV27 and TRBJ2-1; D is tentatively TRBD1 or TRBD2 (5 bases each). Germline lookup yields CDR1 MNHEY and CDR2 SMNVEV (reference sequence). Trimming left V 2 bases short and J 9 bases short, with 8 bases between. This CDR3 region has 12 residues. Here the CDR3 DNA reads TGTGCCAGCAGTTTAATCGGGACTGAGCAGTTCTTC. Its protein product is CASSLIGTEQFF.

CDR3 residues: CASSIDLETGPADYEQYF. The CDR3 DNA reads as TGTGCCAGTAGTATAGATCTTGAGACTGGGCCAGCCGACTACGAGCAGTACTTC. The rearrangement joins TRBV19 to TRBJ2-7; D is undetermined. Germline V gene sequence: CDR1 LNHDA, CDR2 SQIVND (reference sequence). This CDR3 comprises 18 residues. V gave up 0 bases and J gave up 3 bases, with 21 bases separating them.

The chain carries TRBV19 and TRBJ1-1, with unresolved D. V shed 3 bases and J shed 2 bases, with 10 bases lying between them. In germline, CDR1 is LNHDA, CDR2 SQIVND (reference sequence). This CDR3 is 14 amino acids long. CDR3 protein: CASSISGFNTEAFF. Here the CDR3 DNA reads TGTGCCAGTAGTATTTCGGGGTTTAACACTGAAGCTTTCTTT.